The 4 T cell receptor beta chains given below trace back to one sample, sequenced in a study of quantifying T cell responses using KT2 cells. For the study at large: cDNA was made from DNase-treated RNA using alpha and beta constant primers.

An oligo carrying a UMI was ligated to the cDNA 3' end. The first PCR ran 3 to 5 cycles with an equimolar RC1.1 and RC1.2 beta primer mix. TCRdb re-called the UMI-ligation and nested PCR reads with MiXCR, one entry per CDR3 protein. The sample contains more than 55,000 distinct CDR3 sequences, more than 9% of which appear only once. The sample consisted of PBMCs spiked with cells of the T cell clone KT2. The receptors here all came from a human donor.

J is TRBJ2-7 and V is TRBV7-6, with D maybe TRBD1 (7 bases). The CDR3 runs 15 residues. V was pared by 5 bases and J by 2 bases, with 16 bases between. Germline CDR1 is SGHVS and CDR2 is FNYEAQ. The CDR3 region has the DNA TGTGCCAGCAGCGGTCAGGAGGGGGCTACCTACGAGCAGTACTTC. Translation gives CASSGQEGATYEQYF. Combining the CDR3 with reference TRBV7-6 and TRBJ2-7 gives the whole variable domain GAGVSQSPRYKVTKRGQDVALRCDPISGHVSLYWYRQALGQGPEFLTYFNYEAQQDKSGLPNDRFSAERPEGSISTLTIQRTEQRDSAMYRCASSGQEGATYEQYFGPGTRLTVT.

V gene TRBV10-3 combines with J gene TRBJ2-1; D gene uncertain. The CDR3 covers 12 residues. Germline CDR1 reads ENHRY; CDR2 reads SYGVKD. The V gene lost 0 bases and the J gene lost 13 bases, with 10 bases spanning the gap. The DNA of the CDR3 is TGTGCCATCAGTGAGTCTGCACTACGACAGTTCTTC. Its translation: CAISESALRQFF.

This sequence joins TRBV11-2 and TRBJ2-7, with D possibly being TRBD1 (5 bases). This CDR3 has 14 residues. Germline lookup yields CDR1 SGHAT and CDR2 FQNNGV. Trimming stripped 5 bases from V and 0 bases from J, with 11 bases between. The CDR3 region has the DNA TGTGCCAGCAGCCTCGGACACCTCTCCTACGAGCAGTACTTC. It translates to CASSLGHLSYEQYF.

This clonotype is judged medium-sized. J is TRBJ2-7 and V is TRBV12-3 or TRBV12-4, with D unclear. V was trimmed by 2 bases and J by 0 bases, leaving 23 bases between them. CDR3 length: 19 amino acids. The CDR3 sequence: CASSLYSRQGHVSSYEQYF. The CDR3 DNA follows: TGTGCCAGCAGTTTATATTCGAGACAAGGGCACGTAAGCTCCTACGAGCAGTACTTC.